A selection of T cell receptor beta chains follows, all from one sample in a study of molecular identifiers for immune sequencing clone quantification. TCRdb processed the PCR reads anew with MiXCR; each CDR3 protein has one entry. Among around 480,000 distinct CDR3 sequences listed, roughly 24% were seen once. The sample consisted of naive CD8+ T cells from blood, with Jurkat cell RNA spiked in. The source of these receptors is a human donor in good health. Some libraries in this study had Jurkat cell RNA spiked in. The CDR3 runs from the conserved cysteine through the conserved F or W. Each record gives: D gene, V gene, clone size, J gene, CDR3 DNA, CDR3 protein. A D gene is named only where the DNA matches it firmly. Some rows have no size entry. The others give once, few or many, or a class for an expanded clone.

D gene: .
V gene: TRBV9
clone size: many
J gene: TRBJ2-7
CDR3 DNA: TGTGCCAGCAGTCCAGGGGGGACCTCATACGAGCAGTACTTC
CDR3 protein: CASSPGGTSYEQYF

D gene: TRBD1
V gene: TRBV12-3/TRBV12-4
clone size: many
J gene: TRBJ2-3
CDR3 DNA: TGTGCCAGCAGTTTACCCGGGACAGGGTCAGATACGCAGTATTTT
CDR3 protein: CASSLPGTGSDTQYF

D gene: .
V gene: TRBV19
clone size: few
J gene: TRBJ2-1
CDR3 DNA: TGTGCCAGTAGTATCCGAGCCCCCAGGAATGAGCAGTTCTTC
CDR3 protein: CASSIRAPRNEQFF

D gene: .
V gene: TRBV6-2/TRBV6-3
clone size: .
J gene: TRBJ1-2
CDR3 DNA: TGTGCCAGCAGTTTCACGAATAACTATGGCTACACCTTC
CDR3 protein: CASSFTNNYGYTF

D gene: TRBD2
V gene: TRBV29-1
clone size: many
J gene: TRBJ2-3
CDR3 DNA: TGCAGCGTTGATAAGACTAGCGGCACAGATACGCAGTATTTT
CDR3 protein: CSVDKTSGTDTQYF

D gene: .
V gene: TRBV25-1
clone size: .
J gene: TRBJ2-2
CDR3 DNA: TGTGCCAGCAGTGAATTCACGGGTATGAACACCGGGGAGCTGTTTTTT
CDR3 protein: CASSEFTGMNTGELFF

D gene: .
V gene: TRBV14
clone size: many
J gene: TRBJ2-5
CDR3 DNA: TGTGCCAGCAGCCAAGAGACTAGTTCCGAGACCCAGTACTTC
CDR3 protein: CASSQETSSETQYF

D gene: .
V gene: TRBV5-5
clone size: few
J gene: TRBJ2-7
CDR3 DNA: TGTGCCAGCAGCTTGGAGGCACGGGTTTCCTACGAGCAGTACTTC
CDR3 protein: CASSLEARVSYEQYF

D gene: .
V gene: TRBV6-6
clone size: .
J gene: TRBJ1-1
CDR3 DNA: TGTGCCAGCATTGGGGAGGGGGTTGAAGCTTTCTTT
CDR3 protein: CASIGEGVEAFF

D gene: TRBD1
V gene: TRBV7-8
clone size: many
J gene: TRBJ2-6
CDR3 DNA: TGTGCCAGCAGCCCTTTTAGACAGGGCCCCTCTGGGGCCAACGTCCTGACTTTC
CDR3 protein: CASSPFRQGPSGANVLTF

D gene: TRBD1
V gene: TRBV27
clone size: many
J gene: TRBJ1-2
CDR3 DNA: TGTGCCAGCAGTCCCCGGACAGGGGGAAGCTATGGCTACACCTTC
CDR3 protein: CASSPRTGGSYGYTF

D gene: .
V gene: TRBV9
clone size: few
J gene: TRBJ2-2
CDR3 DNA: TGTGCCAGCAGCGATAGGGAACGGGGAAACACCGGGGAGCTGTTTTTT
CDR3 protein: CASSDRERGNTGELFF

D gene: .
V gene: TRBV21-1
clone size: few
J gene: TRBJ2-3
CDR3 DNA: TGTGCCAGCCCCAAGTCGGGACTAGCGGATCCGAGTAGCACAGATACGCAGTATTTT
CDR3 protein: CASPKSGLADPSSTDTQYF

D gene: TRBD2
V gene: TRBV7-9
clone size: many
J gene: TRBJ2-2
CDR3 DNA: TGTGCCAGCAGCTTACTAGCGGGAGGGTTCGAGGAGCTGTTTTTT
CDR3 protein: CASSLLAGGFEELFF

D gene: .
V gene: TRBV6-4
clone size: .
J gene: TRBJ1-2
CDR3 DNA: TGTGCCAGCAGCCCCGCGGACAACTATGGCTACACCTTC
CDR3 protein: CASSPADNYGYTF

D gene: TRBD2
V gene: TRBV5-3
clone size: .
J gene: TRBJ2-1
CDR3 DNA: TGTGCCAGCAGCCGGACTAGCGAGCTTTACAATGAGCAGTTCTTC
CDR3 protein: CASSRTSELYNEQFF

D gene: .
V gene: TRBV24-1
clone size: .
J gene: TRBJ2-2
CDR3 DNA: TGTGCCACCAGTGATTATGGAGGGGGCGCCGGCACCGGGGAGCTGTTTTTT
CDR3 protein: CATSDYGGGAGTGELFF

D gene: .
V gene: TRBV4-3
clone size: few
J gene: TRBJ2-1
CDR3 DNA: TGCGCCAGCAGCCCAAAATGGGGGGCCCTGATATACAATGAGCAGTTCTTC
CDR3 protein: CASSPKWGALIYNEQFF

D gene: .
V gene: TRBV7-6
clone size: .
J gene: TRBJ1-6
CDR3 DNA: TGTGCCAGCAGCTCCGGGGTGAGTCCGGCGGTTTCACCCCTCCACTTT
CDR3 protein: CASSSGVSPAVSPLHF

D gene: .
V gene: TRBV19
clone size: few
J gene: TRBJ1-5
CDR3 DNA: TGTGCCAGTAGTGACCCGTTCGGTCGTCAGCCCCAGCATTTT
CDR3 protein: CASSDPFGRQPQHF

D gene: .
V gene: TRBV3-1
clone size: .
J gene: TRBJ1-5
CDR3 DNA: TGTGCCCGCCGCCCAGGTGGGGATCCGCCCCCGCATTTT
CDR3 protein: CARRPGGDPPPHF

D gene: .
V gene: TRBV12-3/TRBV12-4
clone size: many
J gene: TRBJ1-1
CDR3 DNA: TGTGCCACAACCGGCGGGGGCCCTGCTGAAGCTTTCTTT
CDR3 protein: CATTGGGPAEAFF

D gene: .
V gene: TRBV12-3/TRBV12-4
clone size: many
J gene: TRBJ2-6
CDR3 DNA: TGTGCCAGCAGGACCTCTTACCCCCAGGGGATTGGGGCCAACGTCCTGACTTTC
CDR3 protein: CASRTSYPQGIGANVLTF

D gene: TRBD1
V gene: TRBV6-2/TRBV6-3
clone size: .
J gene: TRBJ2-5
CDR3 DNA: TGTGCCAGCAGATATCCGGGACAGGGCTTAGAAGAGACCCAGTACTTC
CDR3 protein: CASRYPGQGLEETQYF

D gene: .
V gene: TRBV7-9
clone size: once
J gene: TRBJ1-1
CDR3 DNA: TGTGCCAGCAGCTTGTCCTGGGCCATCACTGAAGCTTTCTTT
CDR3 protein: CASSLSWAITEAFF

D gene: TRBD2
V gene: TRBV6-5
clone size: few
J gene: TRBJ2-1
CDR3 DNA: TGTGCCAGCAGTTACGGACTAGCGGGAGATAATGAGCAGTTCTTC
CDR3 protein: CASSYGLAGDNEQFF

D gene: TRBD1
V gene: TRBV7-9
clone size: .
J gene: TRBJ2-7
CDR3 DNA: TGTGCCAGCAGCTTAGAGACAGGGGTGGACGAGCAGTACTTC
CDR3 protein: CASSLETGVDEQYF

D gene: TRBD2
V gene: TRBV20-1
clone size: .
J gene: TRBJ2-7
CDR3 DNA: TGCAGTGCTGAACTAGCGGGTGACTCCTACGAGCAGTACTTC
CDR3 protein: CSAELAGDSYEQYF

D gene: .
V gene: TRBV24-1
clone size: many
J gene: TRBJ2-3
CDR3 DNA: TGTGCCACCAGTGATTTGGGACTCCGGGCCCCCCAAGGCACAGATACGCAGTATTTT
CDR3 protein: CATSDLGLRAPQGTDTQYF

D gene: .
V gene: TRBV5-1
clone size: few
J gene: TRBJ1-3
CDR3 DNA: TGCGCCAGCAGCCCGGAACCTAACTCTGGAAACACCATATATTTT
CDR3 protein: CASSPEPNSGNTIYF

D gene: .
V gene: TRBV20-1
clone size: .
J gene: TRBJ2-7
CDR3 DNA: TGCAGTGCTAGAGAACCGGCCGGGCTCTACGAGCAGTACTTC
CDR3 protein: CSAREPAGLYEQYF

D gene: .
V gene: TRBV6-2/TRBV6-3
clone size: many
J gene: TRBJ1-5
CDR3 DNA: TGTGCCAGCAGTTCCCCCGAAGGGTTGGGCAATCAGCCCCAGCATTTT
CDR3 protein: CASSSPEGLGNQPQHF

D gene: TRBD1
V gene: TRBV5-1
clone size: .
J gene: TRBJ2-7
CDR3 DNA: TGCGCCAGCAGCACCGGGGACAGCTCCTACGAGCAGTACTTC
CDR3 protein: CASSTGDSSYEQYF

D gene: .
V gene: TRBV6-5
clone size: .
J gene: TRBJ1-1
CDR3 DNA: TGTGCCGTTGGGGACGACCAAGCTTTCTTT
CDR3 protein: CAVGDDQAFF

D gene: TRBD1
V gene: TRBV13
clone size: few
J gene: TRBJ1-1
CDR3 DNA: TGTGCCAGCATGGCCGGGACAGGAGTGAACACTGAAGCTTTCTTT
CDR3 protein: CASMAGTGVNTEAFF

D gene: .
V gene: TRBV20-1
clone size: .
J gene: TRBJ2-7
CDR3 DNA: TGCAGTGCGGGGGCGGGGGCCTACGAGCAGTACTTC
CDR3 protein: CSAGAGAYEQYF

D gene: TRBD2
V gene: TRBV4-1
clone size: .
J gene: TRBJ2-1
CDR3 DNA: TGCGCCAGCAGCCAAGATCGGGGGGGCGGTGAGCAGTTCTTC
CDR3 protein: CASSQDRGGGEQFF

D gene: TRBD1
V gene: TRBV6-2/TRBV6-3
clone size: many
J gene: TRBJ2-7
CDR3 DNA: TGTGCCAGCATCAAAACCCGGGACAGGAGGTACGAGCAGTACTTC
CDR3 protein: CASIKTRDRRYEQYF

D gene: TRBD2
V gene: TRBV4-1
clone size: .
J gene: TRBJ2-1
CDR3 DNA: TGCGCCAGCAGCCAAGAGTTAGCGGGAAACAATGAGCAGTTCTTC
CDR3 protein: CASSQELAGNNEQFF

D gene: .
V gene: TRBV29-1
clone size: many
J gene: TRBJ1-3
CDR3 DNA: TGCAGCGTTGAAGATGTCTGGGGGCTCTCTGGAAACACCATATATTTT
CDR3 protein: CSVEDVWGLSGNTIYF

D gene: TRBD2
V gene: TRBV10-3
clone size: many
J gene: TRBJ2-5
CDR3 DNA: TGTGCCATCAGTGAACCTAGCGGGGAGCAAGAGACCCAGTACTTC
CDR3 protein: CAISEPSGEQETQYF

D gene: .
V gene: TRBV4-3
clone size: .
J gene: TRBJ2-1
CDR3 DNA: TGCGCCAGCAGCCAAGATTCGTTAGGGATTACAAAGCAGTTCTTC
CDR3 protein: CASSQDSLGITKQFF

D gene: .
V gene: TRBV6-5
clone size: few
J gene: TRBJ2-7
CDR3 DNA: TGTGCCAGCTCAACAAGGGCGCCTGACGAGCAGCACTTC
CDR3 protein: CASSTRAPDEQHF

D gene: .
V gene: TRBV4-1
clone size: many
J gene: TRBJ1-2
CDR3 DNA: TGCGCCAGCAGCCAAGACAGGGCCTACACCTTC
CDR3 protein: CASSQDRAYTF

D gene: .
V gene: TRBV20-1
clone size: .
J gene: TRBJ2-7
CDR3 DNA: TGCAGTGCTAGGGAGGGGGGGACAAGCACCTACGAGCAGTACTTC
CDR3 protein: CSAREGGTSTYEQYF

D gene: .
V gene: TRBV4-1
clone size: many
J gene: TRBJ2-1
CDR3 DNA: TGCGCCAGCAGCCAGGTGACGGGCACTTACAATGAGCAGTTCTTC
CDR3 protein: CASSQVTGTYNEQFF

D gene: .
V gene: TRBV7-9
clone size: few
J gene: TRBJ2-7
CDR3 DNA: TGTGCCAGCAGCTTAGGTTCCGTGGAAGAGCAGTACTTC
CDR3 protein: CASSLGSVEEQYF

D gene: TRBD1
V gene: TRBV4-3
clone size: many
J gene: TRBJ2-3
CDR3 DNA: TGCGCCAGCAGCTTTGACAGGGACATGACAGATACGCAGTATTTT
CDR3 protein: CASSFDRDMTDTQYF

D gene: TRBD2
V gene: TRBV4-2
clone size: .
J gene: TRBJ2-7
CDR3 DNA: TGTGCCAGCAGCCAGGGTAGCGGGGCCTCCCACGAGCAGTACTTC
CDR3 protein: CASSQGSGASHEQYF

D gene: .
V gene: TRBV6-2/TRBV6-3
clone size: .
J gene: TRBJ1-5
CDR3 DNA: TGTGCCAGTAGGGGAATCATGCAAAGCAATCAGCCCCTGCATTTT
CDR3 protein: CASRGIMQSNQPLHF

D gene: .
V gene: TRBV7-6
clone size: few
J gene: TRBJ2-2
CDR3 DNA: TGTGCCAGCAGCTTACTTGCGGTAACCACCGGGGAGCTGTTTTTT
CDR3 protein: CASSLLAVTTGELFF

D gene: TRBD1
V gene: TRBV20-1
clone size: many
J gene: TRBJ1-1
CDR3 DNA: TGCAGTGCTTACAGGGGCACTGAAGCTTTCTTT
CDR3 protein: CSAYRGTEAFF

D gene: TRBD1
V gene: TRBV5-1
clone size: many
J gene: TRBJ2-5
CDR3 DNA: TGCGCCAGCAGAGGGGACAGCCAAGAGACCCAGTACTTC
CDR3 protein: CASRGDSQETQYF

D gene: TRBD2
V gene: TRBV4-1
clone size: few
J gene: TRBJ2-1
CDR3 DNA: TGCGCCAGCAGCATTAGCTTGGGGTCGGGGGGGTCCAATGAGCAGTTCTTC
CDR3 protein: CASSISLGSGGSNEQFF

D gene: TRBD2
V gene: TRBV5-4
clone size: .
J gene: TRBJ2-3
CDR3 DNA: TGTGCCAGCAGCGAAGGGACTAGCGGGGGTGCAGATACGCAGTATTTT
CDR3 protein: CASSEGTSGGADTQYF

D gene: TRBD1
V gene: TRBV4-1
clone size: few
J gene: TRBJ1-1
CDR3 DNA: TGCGCCAGCAGGCCCAAGGACAGGGCGGTTACTGAAGCTTTCTTT
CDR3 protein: CASRPKDRAVTEAFF

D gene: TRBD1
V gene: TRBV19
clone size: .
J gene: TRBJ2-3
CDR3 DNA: TGTGCCAGTGGGACAGGGGTCGGAGATTCGCAGTATTTT
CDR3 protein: CASGTGVGDSQYF

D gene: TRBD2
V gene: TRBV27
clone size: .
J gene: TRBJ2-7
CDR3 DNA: TGTGCCAGCAGTTATAGCGGGAGTGTTGCCTACGAGCAGTACTTC
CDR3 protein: CASSYSGSVAYEQYF

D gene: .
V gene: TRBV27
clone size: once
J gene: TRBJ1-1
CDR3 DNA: TGTGCCAGCAGTTTATCAGGGTTTGGCACTGAAGCTTTCTTT
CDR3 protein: CASSLSGFGTEAFF

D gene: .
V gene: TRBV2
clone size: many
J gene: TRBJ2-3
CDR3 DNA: TGTGCCAGCAGTGAGAGCCAGGAGGCAGATACGCAGTATTTT
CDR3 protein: CASSESQEADTQYF